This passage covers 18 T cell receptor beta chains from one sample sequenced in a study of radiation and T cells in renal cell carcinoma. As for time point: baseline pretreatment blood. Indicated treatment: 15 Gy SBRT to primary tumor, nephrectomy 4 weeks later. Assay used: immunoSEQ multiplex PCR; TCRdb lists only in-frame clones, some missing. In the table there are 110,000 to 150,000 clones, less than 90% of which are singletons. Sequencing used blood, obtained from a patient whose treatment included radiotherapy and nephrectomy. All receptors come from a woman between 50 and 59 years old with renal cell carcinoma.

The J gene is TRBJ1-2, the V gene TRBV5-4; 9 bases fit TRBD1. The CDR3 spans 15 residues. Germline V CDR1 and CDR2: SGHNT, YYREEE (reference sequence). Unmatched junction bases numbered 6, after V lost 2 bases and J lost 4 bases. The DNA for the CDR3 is TGTGCCAGCAGCTTCCGGACAGGGGTTACCTATGGCTACACCTTC. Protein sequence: CASSFRTGVTYGYTF.

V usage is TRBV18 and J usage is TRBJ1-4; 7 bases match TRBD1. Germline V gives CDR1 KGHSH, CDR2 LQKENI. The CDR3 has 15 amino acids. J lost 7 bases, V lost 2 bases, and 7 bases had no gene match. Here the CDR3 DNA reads TGTGCCAGCTCACCAACAGGGGTGACGGGTGAAAAACTGTTTTTT. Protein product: CASSPTGVTGEKLFF.

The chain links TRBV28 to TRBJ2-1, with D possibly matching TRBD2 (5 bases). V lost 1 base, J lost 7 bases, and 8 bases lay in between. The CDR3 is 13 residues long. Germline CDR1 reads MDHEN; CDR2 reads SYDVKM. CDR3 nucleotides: TGTGCCAGCAGTTTATCGGGGATGAATGAGCAGTTCTTC. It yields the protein CASSLSGMNEQFF.

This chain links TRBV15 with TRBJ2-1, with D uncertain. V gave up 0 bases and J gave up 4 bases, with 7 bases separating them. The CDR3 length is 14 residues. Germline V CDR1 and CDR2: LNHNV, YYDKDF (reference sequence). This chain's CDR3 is CATSRDFGYNEQFF. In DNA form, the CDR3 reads TGTGCCACCAGCAGAGATTTCGGGTACAATGAGCAGTTCTTC.

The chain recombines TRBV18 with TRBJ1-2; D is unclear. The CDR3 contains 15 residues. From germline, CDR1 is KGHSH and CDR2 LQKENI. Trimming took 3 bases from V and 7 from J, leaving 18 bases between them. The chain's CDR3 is CASSPPTLEAFGYTF. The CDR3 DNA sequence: TGTGCCAGCTCACCCCCGACCCTGGAGGCCTTTGGCTACACCTTC.

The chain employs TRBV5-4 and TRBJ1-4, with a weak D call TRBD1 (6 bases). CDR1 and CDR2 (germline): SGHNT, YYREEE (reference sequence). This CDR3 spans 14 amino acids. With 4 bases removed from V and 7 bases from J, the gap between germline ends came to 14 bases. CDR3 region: CASSVDRSGEKLFF. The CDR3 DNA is TGTGCCAGCAGCGTTGACAGGAGTGGTGAAAAACTGTTTTTT.

DNA for the CDR3: TGTGCCAGCAGCGTAGCCAGGGGGAACACCGGGGAGCTGTTTTTT. Encoded protein: CASSVARGNTGELFF. The V call is TRBV9, the J call TRBJ2-2, with a possible D match to TRBD1 (6 bases). Germline values: CDR1 SGDLS, CDR2 YYNGEE. Trimming removed 0 bases at V and 1 base at J, with 7 bases between. CDR3 length: 15 residues.

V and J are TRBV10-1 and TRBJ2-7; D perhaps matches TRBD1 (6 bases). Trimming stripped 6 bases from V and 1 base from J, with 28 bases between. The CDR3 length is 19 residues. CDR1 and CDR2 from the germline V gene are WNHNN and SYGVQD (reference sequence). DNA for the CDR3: TGCGCCAGCAGCCAAGCAGTAATCAATAACAGGGAGTGTTCCTACGAGCAGTACTTC. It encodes CASSQAVINNRECSYEQYF.

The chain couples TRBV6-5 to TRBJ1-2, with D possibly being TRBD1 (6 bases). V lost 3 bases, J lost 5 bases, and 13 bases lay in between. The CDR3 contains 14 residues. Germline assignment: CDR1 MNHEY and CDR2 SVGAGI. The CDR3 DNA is TGTGCCAGCAGTTATGGGACACCTGCTTATGGCTACACCTTC. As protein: CASSYGTPAYGYTF.

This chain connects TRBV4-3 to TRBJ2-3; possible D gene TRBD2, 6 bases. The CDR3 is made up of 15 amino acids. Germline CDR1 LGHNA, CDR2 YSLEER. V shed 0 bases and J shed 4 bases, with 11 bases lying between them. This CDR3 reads CASSQERGPPDTQYF. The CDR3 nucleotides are TGCGCCAGCAGCCAAGAGCGGGGCCCCCCAGATACGCAGTATTTT.

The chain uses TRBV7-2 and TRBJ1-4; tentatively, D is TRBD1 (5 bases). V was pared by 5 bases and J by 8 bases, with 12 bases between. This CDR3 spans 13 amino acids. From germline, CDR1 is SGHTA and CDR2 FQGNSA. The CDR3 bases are TGTGCCAGCAGCCTTGGGACGGAAGAAAAACTGTTTTTT. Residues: CASSLGTEEKLFF.

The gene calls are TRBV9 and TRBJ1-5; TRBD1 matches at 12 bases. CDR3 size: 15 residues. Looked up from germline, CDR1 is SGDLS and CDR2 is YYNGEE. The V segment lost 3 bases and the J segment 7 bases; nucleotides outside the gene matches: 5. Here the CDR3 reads CASSDGTGGGQPQHF. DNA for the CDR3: TGTGCCAGCAGCGATGGGACAGGGGGCGGACAGCCCCAGCATTTT.

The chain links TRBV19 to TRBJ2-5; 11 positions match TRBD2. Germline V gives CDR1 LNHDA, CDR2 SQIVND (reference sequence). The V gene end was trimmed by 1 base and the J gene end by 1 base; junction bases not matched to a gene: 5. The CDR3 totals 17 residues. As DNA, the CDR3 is TGTGCCAGTAGTATAGGGGGCCTAGCGGGGGGCCAAGAGACCCAGTACTTC. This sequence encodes CASSIGGLAGGQETQYF.

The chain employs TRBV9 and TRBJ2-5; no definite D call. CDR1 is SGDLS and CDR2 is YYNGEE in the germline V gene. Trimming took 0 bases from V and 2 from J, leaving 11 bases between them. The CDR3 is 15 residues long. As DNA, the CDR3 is TGTGCCAGCAGCGTAGGGGCAGTAACACAAGAGACCCAGTACTTC. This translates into CASSVGAVTQETQYF.

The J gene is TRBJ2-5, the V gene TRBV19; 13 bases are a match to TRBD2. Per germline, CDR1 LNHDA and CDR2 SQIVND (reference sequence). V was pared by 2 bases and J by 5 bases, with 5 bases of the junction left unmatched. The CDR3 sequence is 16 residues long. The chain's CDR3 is CASSIRTSGRRETQYF. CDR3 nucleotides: TGTGCCAGTAGTATAAGGACTAGCGGGAGACGGGAGACCCAGTACTTC.

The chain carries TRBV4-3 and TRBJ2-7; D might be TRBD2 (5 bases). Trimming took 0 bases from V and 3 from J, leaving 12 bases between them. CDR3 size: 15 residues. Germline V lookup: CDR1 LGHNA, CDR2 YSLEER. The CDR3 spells CASSQDFRENYEQYF. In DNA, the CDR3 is TGCGCCAGCAGCCAAGACTTTAGGGAGAACTACGAGCAGTACTTC.

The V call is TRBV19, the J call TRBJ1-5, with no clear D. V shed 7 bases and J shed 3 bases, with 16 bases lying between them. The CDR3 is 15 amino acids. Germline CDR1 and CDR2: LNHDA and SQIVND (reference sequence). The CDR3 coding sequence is TGTGCCAGTACCGCGAGGTCGGAAATCAATCAGCCCCAGCATTTT. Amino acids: CASTARSEINQPQHF.

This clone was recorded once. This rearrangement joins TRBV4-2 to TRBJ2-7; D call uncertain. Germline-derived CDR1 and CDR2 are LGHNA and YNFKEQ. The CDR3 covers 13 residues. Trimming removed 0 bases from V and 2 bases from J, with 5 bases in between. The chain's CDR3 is CASSQDLPYEQYF. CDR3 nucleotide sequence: TGTGCCAGCAGCCAAGACCTTCCCTACGAGCAGTACTTC.